A selection of T cell receptor beta chains follows, all from one sample in a study of T-cell memory formation after mild COVID-19. In TCRdb, the 5' RACE reads were re-called with MiXCR into one record per CDR3 protein. The profile shows 450,000 to 650,000 distinct CDR3 sequences, roughly 18% of them singletons. The source material was PBMCs or a T cell subset sorted from them (not recorded which). Every receptor here comes from an adult woman who had mild COVID-19 (a few samples of this study predate the infection). Cell type and time point are not known. Each CDR3 is given with its conserved first and last residue. The D gene is left open where the match is weak.

d_call	v_call	j_call	cdr3_aa
NA	TRBV9	TRBJ1-5	CASSQSGNSNQPQHF
TRBD1	TRBV15	TRBJ1-4	CATSRDVTGTVNEKLFF
NA	TRBV4-3	TRBJ2-2	CASSQGGGGTLFF
NA	TRBV12-3/TRBV12-4	TRBJ2-5	CASSLGYRAAVGQYF
NA	TRBV25-1	TRBJ1-5	CGGNQPQHF
TRBD2	TRBV7-2	TRBJ2-1	CASSLAGTSGRYNEQFF
TRBD2	TRBV25-1	TRBJ2-1	CASSGRTSGNDEQFF
NA	TRBV7-2	TRBJ2-1	CASSPSFQKHNEQFF
TRBD1	TRBV30	TRBJ1-1	CAWRTPGQGSLNTEAFF
TRBD2	TRBV4-3	TRBJ2-7	CASSPTSGYAYEQYF
TRBD2	TRBV20-1	TRBJ2-1	CSARQPGGRYNEQFF
TRBD1	TRBV9	TRBJ1-5	CASSEQGVLGQPQHF
NA	TRBV12-3/TRBV12-4	TRBJ1-4	CASSRPFEKLFF
NA	TRBV4-2	TRBJ2-6	CASSQGDPTGTTSGANVLTF
TRBD2	TRBV12-5	TRBJ2-3	CASGLETLMTGTSRNTQYF
TRBD1	TRBV5-1	TRBJ1-2	CASSSGGPSDGYTF
TRBD2	TRBV6-2/TRBV6-3	TRBJ2-5	CASSPRGSGVKETQYF
TRBD2	TRBV20-1	TRBJ2-5	CSARGLAGRGQYF
NA	TRBV20-1	TRBJ2-7	CSGIEGSPYEQYF
NA	TRBV24-1	TRBJ2-2	CATSVGHANTGELFF
NA	TRBV4-2	TRBJ2-3	CASSLAAGQGTDTQYF
NA	TRBV27	TRBJ2-5	CASSFREGGETQYF